The sequence of this TCR beta chain was determined in a study of shared clonotypes between healthy human individuals. Study-level results: On the whole, naive subsets had larger estimated richness than memory subsets had.

Libraries were prepared by immunoSEQ multiplex PCR; TCRdb keeps only in-frame clonotypes and omits some of them. The data show about 1.1 million clones, about 84% seen once. A remark on this clone: Antigen unknown.

This sequence was found in a man aged 18 to 29 in good health. Some clones in this sample may be carry-over from other donors' samples. Input material: memory CD4+ T cells from PBMCs. Sample subset: CD45RA-negative fraction.

The CDR3 protein is CASSAPRGLSYEQYF. For the CDR3, the DNA is TGTGCCAGCAGTGCGCCTAGGGGACTATCCTACGAGCAGTACTTC. The rearrangement joins TRBV28 to TRBJ2-7, with 7 nucleotides matching TRBD2. Germline CDR1 and CDR2: MDHEN and SYDVKM. CDR3 length: 15 amino acids. V gave up 5 bases and J gave up 1 base; unmatched junction bases: 8.